The sequence of this TCR beta chain was determined in a study of blood T cell repertoires in COVID-19 (TCRdb year 2020). About the full investigation: Samples from collaborators originated in the United States, Italy and Spain and spanned both the acute and convalescent phases of COVID-19. The prospective study material was composed of cDNA or gDNA derived from T cells, B-cell-depleted T cells, or PBMCs. The dataset comprised deeply sampled blood TCRbeta repertoires from subjects exposed to, actively infected with, or recovered from COVID-19. The repertoires were released in a freely available public database intended as a resource for research on the immune response to SARS-CoV-2. Samples were obtained from the ongoing ImmuneRACE study (first 160 participants) and from 1,000 to 1,500 subjects provided by 6 global collaborators. The sample metadata nearly always contained a de-identified subject ID, COVID-19 status, age in years and sex. HLA class I and class II types, where available, came from metadata supplied by the sample provider rather than from assay-based typing. General findings and caveats noted by the study authors: The amount of clinical and demographic metadata varied by source and participant and was provided uncurated.

The immunoSEQ Assay, a bias-controlled multiplex PCR, was used to amplify TCRbeta CDR3 regions from genomic DNA. The authors' analysis ran thus. The number of nucleated cells in each sample was estimated from the amplification of reference gene primers within the assay. To quantify the absolute abundance of each unique TCRbeta CDR3 rearrangement, sequence reads were collapsed and filtered. For each sample, productive Simpson clonality was calculated as the square root of Simpson's diversity index across productive rearrangements. Here the immuneACCESS table is served through TCRdb, limited to in-frame sequences with V and J called. Missing clones are a known gap in these copies; in checked studies unresolved V genes cover under half, and the rest lacks a known reason. V and J calls and clone size are those listed in that table; D and trimming were worked out from the DNA. Across this sample there are fewer than 100,000 clones, with 88% seen only once. Clones ranked in the top ten supply around 40% of the sample.

Whole blood was collected in K2EDTA tubes by collaborating institutions according to the institutions' own protocols. For TCRbeta analysis, collaborator samples were shipped as frozen whole blood, as isolated PBMCs, or as DNA extracted from either sample type. Only one count was recorded for this clone. The specificity of this receptor is unknown. The sample holds no much larger clone one base away, and base qualities are not on file. This receptor was obtained from a human donor in a cohort sampled during active COVID-19. Sequencing was performed on peripheral blood.

Read as DNA, the sequence is TGTGCCACAGGCGCTGGCCTAGCGGGAGCAGATACGCAGTATTTT. This is translated as CATGAGLAGADTQYF. The chain is encoded by TRBV10-3 joined to TRBJ2-3; 10 junctional bases match TRBD2. The CDR3 measures 15 amino acids from cysteine to phenylalanine. The read is trimmed to its CDR3 DNA, 45 bases read in frame from base 1. CDR1 and CDR2 are read off the germline V gene as ENHRY and SYGVKD. V and J are trimmed by 10 bases and 4 bases, and the gene matches miss 11 bases of the junction.